A single sample is the source of the 19 T cell receptor beta chains below, sequenced in a study of blood T cell repertoires in COVID-19. Only in-frame clones appear in the TCRdb table, and some are missing; sequencing was by immunoSEQ multiplex PCR. The sample includes 490,000 or so clones, roughly 88% of them seen just once. Material: PBMCs or T cells enriched from blood (not recorded which). The source is a woman aged 35 to 49 who had recovered from COVID-19.

The chain has TRBV11-3 and TRBJ2-7; 8 bases align to TRBD1. V gave up 5 bases and J gave up 1 base; unmatched junction bases: 7. The CDR3 sequence is 15 residues long. Germline CDR1 is SGHNT and CDR2 is YENEEA. CDR3 coding DNA: TGTGCCAGCAGCCCCGGACAGGGTCGGTCCTACGAGCAGTACTTC. Its protein product is CASSPGQGRSYEQYF.

The chain employs TRBV25-1 and TRBJ2-3; weak D call: TRBD1 (6 bases). Germline CDR1 is MGHDK and CDR2 is SYGVNS. CDR3 size: 16 residues. V was pared by 3 bases and J by 1 base, with 14 bases between. In nucleotides, the CDR3 is TGTGCCAGCAGTGATTCCAGGGGTAGCGGCACAGATACGCAGTATTTT. Its translation is CASSDSRGSGTDTQYF.

The genes are TRBV4-3 and TRBJ1-3, with 11 bases identical to TRBD1. Germline CDR1 reads LGHNA; CDR2 reads YSLEER. V was pared by 5 bases and J by 2 bases, with 2 bases of the junction left unmatched. This CDR3 has 15 residues. CDR3 loop: CASSTGQGAGNTIYF. The CDR3 DNA follows: TGCGCCAGCAGCACGGGACAGGGGGCTGGAAACACCATATATTTT.

The chain has TRBV18 and TRBJ1-1, with 7 bases matching TRBD1. The CDR3 is made up of 15 amino acids. The germline gives CDR1 KGHSH, CDR2 LQKENI. After removal of 5 bases from V and 1 base from J, the junction contained 7 bases not matched to a gene. The CDR3 loop reads CASSTLGQSNTEAFF. The CDR3, as DNA: TGTGCCAGCTCAACCCTGGGACAGTCGAACACTGAAGCTTTCTTT.

V is TRBV5-1 and J is TRBJ1-4; 7 nucleotides match TRBD1. This CDR3 is 16 amino acids long. V was clipped by 0 bases and J by 5 bases; unmatched bases: 7. Per the germline V gene, CDR1 is SGHRS and CDR2 is YFSETQ. CDR3 region: CASSLGEPGGNEKLFF. The CDR3 DNA reads as TGCGCCAGCAGCTTGGGTGAGCCAGGGGGAAATGAAAAACTGTTTTTT.

The chain has TRBV27 and TRBJ1-1, with 10 bases matching TRBD1. V gave up 8 bases and J gave up 0 bases; unmatched junction bases: 3. From germline, CDR1 is MNHEY and CDR2 SMNVEV (reference sequence). This CDR3 is 14 amino acids long. In nucleotides, the CDR3 is TGTGCCAGCGGGGACAGGGGAATGAACACTGAAGCTTTCTTT. Translated: CASGDRGMNTEAFF.

V and J are TRBV29-1 and TRBJ1-1; D not resolved. The CDR3 length is 13 residues. V dropped 4 bases and J dropped 1 base, with 10 bases sitting between them. Germline loops: CDR1 SQVTM, CDR2 ANQGSEA. The CDR3 DNA reads as TGCAGCGTTGTTCCTCAGGCGAACACTGAAGCTTTCTTT. Translation: CSVVPQANTEAFF.

This clone was observed a single time. This rearrangement joins TRBV15 to TRBJ2-1, with D possibly TRBD2 on 5 matching bases. The CDR3 has 14 amino acids. Deletions cut 5 bases from V and 1 base from J, with 9 bases between. The germline V gene encodes CDR1 LNHNV and CDR2 YYDKDF (reference sequence). This chain's CDR3 is CATSPGGSYNEQFF. The CDR3 coding sequence is TGTGCCACCAGCCCAGGAGGTTCCTACAATGAGCAGTTCTTC. Together with reference TRBV15 and TRBJ2-1, the CDR3 gives the full variable domain: DAMVIQNPRYQVTQFGKPVTLSCSQTLNHNVMYWYQQKSSQAPKLLFHYYDKDFNNEADTPDNFQSRRPNTSFCFLDIRSPGLGDTAMYLCATSPGGSYNEQFFGPGTRLTVL.

This clone was found once. The rearrangement uses TRBV6-2 or TRBV6-3 and TRBJ2-6; D is undetermined. V gave up 2 bases and J gave up 2 bases, with 7 bases separating them. Germline CDR1 MNHEY, CDR2 SVGEGT. The CDR3 loop spans 15 amino acids. The CDR3 DNA follows: TGTGCCAGCAGTTACGTTAGAACTGGGGCCAACGTCCTGACTTTC. Translating gives CASSYVRTGANVLTF.

The V gene is TRBV27, the J gene TRBJ2-7; TRBD2 agrees at 10 bases. Germline lookup yields CDR1 MNHEY and CDR2 SMNVEV (reference sequence). The junction had 4 bases not matched to a gene; V was cut back by 2 bases and J by 0 bases. The CDR3 covers 16 residues. CDR3 DNA: TGTGCCAGCAGTTTAACTAGCGGGGCCATCTCCTACGAGCAGTACTTC. As protein: CASSLTSGAISYEQYF.

The J gene is TRBJ2-5, the V gene TRBV5-1, with 10 nucleotides matching TRBD1. Germline CDR1 SGHRS, CDR2 YFSETQ. This CDR3 is built from 16 residues. After removal of 1 base from V and 1 base from J, the junction contained 4 bases not matched to a gene. The CDR3 reads CASSLTTGGLQETQYF. In nucleotides, the CDR3 is TGCGCCAGCAGCTTGACGACAGGGGGCCTCCAAGAGACCCAGTACTTC.

The chain carries TRBV5-4 and TRBJ2-2; D possibly corresponds to TRBD2 (5 bases). The V and J ends lost 0 bases and 3 bases respectively, with 18 bases between them. Germline CDR1 SGHNT, CDR2 YYREEE (reference sequence). The CDR3 contains 18 residues. Written as DNA, the CDR3 is TGTGCCAGCAGCTTGGAAGATAGTCGGGCGCGGGACACCGGGGAGCTGTTTTTT. Protein sequence: CASSLEDSRARDTGELFF.

This clone was seen a handful of times. This sequence joins TRBV19 and TRBJ1-1; D gene uncertain. This CDR3 region has 13 residues. Trimming removed 4 bases at V and 1 base at J, with 7 bases between. Germline V gene lookup returns CDR1 LNHDA and CDR2 SQIVND (reference sequence). In DNA form, the CDR3 reads TGTGCCAGTAGTAATAGACAGAACACTGAAGCTTTCTTT. This sequence encodes CASSNRQNTEAFF.

J is TRBJ1-1 and V is TRBV19; TRBD1 matches 8 bases. Germline assignment: CDR1 LNHDA and CDR2 SQIVND (reference sequence). The CDR3 covers 15 residues. V lost 4 bases to trimming and J lost 5 bases; unmatched junction nucleotides: 9. The CDR3 protein is CASSTQGQGGTEAFF. The CDR3 nucleotides read TGTGCCAGTAGTACCCAAGGACAGGGTGGGACTGAAGCTTTCTTT.

The J gene is TRBJ1-2, the V gene TRBV4-1; D perhaps matches TRBD1 (5 bases). Trimming pared 1 base from V and 2 bases from J, leaving 17 bases between. Germline V gene data show CDR1 as MGHRA and CDR2 as YSYEKL. This CDR3 has 17 amino acids. In nucleotides, the CDR3 is TGCGCCAGCAGCCAAGGGACACTTTTGGCCGTAAACTATGGCTACACCTTC. Translation gives CASSQGTLLAVNYGYTF.

This clone appeared once. J is TRBJ2-2 and V is TRBV6-5, with 7 bases matching TRBD1. Per germline, CDR1 MNHEY and CDR2 SVGAGI. V lost 2 bases, J lost 4 bases, and 4 bases stayed unmatched. This CDR3 comprises 15 residues. The DNA of the CDR3 is TGTGCCAGCAGTTACCCTAACAGGGGCACCGGGGAGCTGTTTTTT. The encoded protein is CASSYPNRGTGELFF.

V is TRBV11-2 and J is TRBJ1-1; D not certain. There are 14 residues in the CDR3. Germline V gene data show CDR1 as SGHAT and CDR2 as FQNNGV. V lost 2 bases, J lost 0 bases, and 7 bases lay in between. The CDR3 loop is CASSLSRLNTEAFF. The CDR3 DNA is TGTGCCAGCAGCTTATCTAGATTGAACACTGAAGCTTTCTTT. Supplemented by reference TRBV11-2 and TRBJ1-1, the full variable domain reads EAGVAQSPRYKIIEKRQSVAFWCNPISGHATLYWYQQILGQGPKLLIQFQNNGVVDDSQLPKDRFSAERLKGVDSTLKIQPAKLEDSAVYLCASSLSRLNTEAFFGQGTRLTVV.

In its sample, this clone was seen once. The chain recombines TRBV15 with TRBJ2-3; D ambiguous. Deletions cut 4 bases from V and 0 bases from J, with 5 bases between. Per the germline V gene, CDR1 is LNHNV and CDR2 is YYDKDF (reference sequence). The CDR3 has 13 residues. The CDR3 DNA sequence: TGTGCCACCAGCACCGGGAGCACAGATACGCAGTATTTT. Translating it yields CATSTGSTDTQYF.

In regard to this clone: In the same sample, other DNA sequences code for this CDR3. J is TRBJ2-2 and V is TRBV5-1; possible D gene TRBD1, 5 bases. CDR1 and CDR2 (germline): SGHRS, YFSETQ. The V and J ends lost 5 bases and 0 bases respectively, with 8 bases between them. The CDR3 extends over 14 amino acids. Here the CDR3 reads CASRDTTNTGELFF. For the CDR3, the DNA is TGCGCCAGCAGGGACACGACGAACACCGGGGAGCTGTTTTTT. Together with reference TRBV5-1 and TRBJ2-2, the CDR3 gives the full variable domain: KAGVTQTPRYLIKTRGQQVTLSCSPISGHRSVSWYQQTPGQGLQFLFEYFSETQRNKGNFPGRFSGRQFSNSRSEMNVSTLELGDSALYLCASRDTTNTGELFFGEGSRLTVL.